The entry that follows covers one T cell receptor (beta chain) sequence. Its antigen has not been determined. Base-call qualities are not available, and no considerably larger clone is one nucleotide away. The entry originates in a study of OX40 agonist ivuxolimab in advanced cancers. Describing the broader study: Ivuxolimab, which targeted the costimulatory receptor OX40 (CD134), was an agonistic, fully human IgG2 monoclonal antibody. Intravenous ivuxolimab was administered to patients every 2 weeks at six dose levels: 0.01, 0.1, 0.3, 1.5, 3 and 10 mg/kg. Among the approximately 50 dose-escalation patients, around 20 had hepatocellular carcinoma, around 15 melanoma, 9 renal cell carcinoma and 9 head and neck cancer. In the dose-escalation cohort, 65% to 85% of patients were male, and the mean age was around 60 years with a range of roughly 23 to 79. Patients were allowed to have had prior anti-PD-1, anti-PD-L1 or anti-CTLA-4 therapy, and around two fifths of the dose-escalation patients had been treated with checkpoint inhibitors. Partial responses occurred in three dose-escalation patients: two with cutaneous melanoma and one with hepatocellular carcinoma. Peripheral TCRbeta sequencing aimed to test whether ivuxolimab altered TCR sequence diversity and caused clonal T-cell expansion. The paper describes the monotherapy dose-escalation part (N of about 50 patients) of the phase I trial of ivuxolimab.

Patients with a history of autoimmune disease or receiving systemic immunosuppression were excluded from the trial. Peripheral blood for TCR sequencing was collected from all dose cohorts at baseline, on cycle 4 day 1, and on cycle 7 day 1. The samples were taken from a phase I, first-in-human, multicenter, open-label dose-escalation trial of ivuxolimab. Adults with locally advanced or metastatic head and neck squamous cell, hepatocellular, melanoma or renal cell carcinoma were enrolled in the trial. Before TCR sequencing, CD4+ T cells and CD8+ T cells from peripheral blood were sorted into separate populations. Overall study outcomes, separate from this receptor: Low levels of normalized T-cell clonal expansion were also seen in some patients who did not respond. Partial responders in the 0.1-3.0 mg/kg groups had among the lowest normalized peripheral clonal expansion, especially among CD8+ T cells. Clonal expansion of both CD4+ and CD8+ blood T cells was observed from baseline to week 6 at doses 0.1 to 3.0 mg/kg. The antigen specificity of the peripheral T cells that underwent clonal expansion was not determined. After ivuxolimab, expanded clones were on average more numerous among CD8+ T cells than among CD4+ T cells.

Via the germline V gene (reference sequence), CDR1 is SGHNT and CDR2 YYREEE. The CDR3 numbers 13 residues from cysteine through phenylalanine. Just CDR3 DNA is preserved here, 39 bases in frame from base 1. The V end loses 0 bases and the J end loses 7 bases, and a stretch of 8 bases separates them. To sequence the TCRbeta CDR3 region, genomic DNA was isolated from the sorted cells. The immunoSEQ Assay was used for sequencing of TCRbeta CDR3 regions. TCRdb obtained this table from immuneACCESS and retained in-frame rearrangements with V and J assigned. These tables miss some clones; where compared with another copy, unresolved V genes account for less than half of the shortfall, and the remainder is unexplained. The sample contains under 85,000 clones, 90% of them found a single time. The ten top clones hold around 0.7% of the sample.

The clonotype comes from an adult with an advanced solid tumor such as melanoma, head and neck, liver or kidney cancer. The material sequenced was CD4+ or CD8+ T cells sorted from blood, taken in a trial of the OX40 agonist ivuxolimab. This sequence uses TRBV5-4 and TRBJ1-5, with the D gene not confidently named. The nucleotide sequence reads TGTGCCAGCAGCTTGGGGGAAGGCCAGCCCCAGCATTTT. Translated, it reads CASSLGEGQPQHF.